These 4 T cell receptor beta chains were sequenced from one sample in a study of graft-versus-host responses after intestinal transplantation. The method was immunoSEQ multiplex PCR; TCRdb's version includes in-frame clones alone and lacks a portion of them. The sample holds more than 65,000 clones, around 82% seen once. Their antigen targets remain unknown. Source: unstimulated CD4+ T cells sorted from spleen or lymph node cells, taken before transplant. All receptors come from a human donor who was the organ donor for an intestinal transplant.

The sample holds a few counts of this clone. This chain links TRBV18 with TRBJ2-3; 7 bases align to TRBD1. CDR3 length: 13 amino acids. The junction had 5 bases not matched to a gene; V was cut back by 3 bases and J by 8 bases. The germline V gene encodes CDR1 KGHSH and CDR2 LQKENI. CDR3 DNA: TGTGCCAGCTCACCTACAGGGGCAGCTACGCAGTATTTT. It yields the protein CASSPTGAATQYF.

The V and J genes are TRBV29-1 and TRBJ2-1; the match to TRBD1 covers 8 bases. This CDR3 comprises 15 residues. The germline gives CDR1 SQVTM, CDR2 ANQGSEA. With V trimmed by 7 bases and J by 4 bases, 12 bases remained unmatched. CDR3 region: CSACKAGQVYNEQFF. The CDR3, as DNA: TGCAGCGCCTGTAAGGCGGGACAGGTTTACAATGAGCAGTTCTTC.

V and J are TRBV5-6 and TRBJ1-4, with D possibly being TRBD1 (5 bases). The CDR3 is 15 residues long. Trimming left V 0 bases short and J 5 bases short, with 11 bases between. CDR1 SGHDT and CDR2 YYEEEE come from the germline V gene. The DNA for the CDR3 is TGTGCCAGCAGCTTGGGGACAATCCCCAATGAAAAACTGTTTTTT. Its translation is CASSLGTIPNEKLFF.

The chain recombines TRBV28 with TRBJ1-4; a weak D match, TRBD1 (6 bases). Trimming removed 2 bases from V and 2 bases from J, with 9 bases in between. The germline CDR1 and CDR2 sequences are MDHEN and SYDVKM. The CDR3 contains 15 residues. CDR3 loop: CASSLRQGTNEKLFF. CDR3 coding DNA: TGTGCCAGCAGTTTAAGGCAGGGGACTAATGAAAAACTGTTTTTT.